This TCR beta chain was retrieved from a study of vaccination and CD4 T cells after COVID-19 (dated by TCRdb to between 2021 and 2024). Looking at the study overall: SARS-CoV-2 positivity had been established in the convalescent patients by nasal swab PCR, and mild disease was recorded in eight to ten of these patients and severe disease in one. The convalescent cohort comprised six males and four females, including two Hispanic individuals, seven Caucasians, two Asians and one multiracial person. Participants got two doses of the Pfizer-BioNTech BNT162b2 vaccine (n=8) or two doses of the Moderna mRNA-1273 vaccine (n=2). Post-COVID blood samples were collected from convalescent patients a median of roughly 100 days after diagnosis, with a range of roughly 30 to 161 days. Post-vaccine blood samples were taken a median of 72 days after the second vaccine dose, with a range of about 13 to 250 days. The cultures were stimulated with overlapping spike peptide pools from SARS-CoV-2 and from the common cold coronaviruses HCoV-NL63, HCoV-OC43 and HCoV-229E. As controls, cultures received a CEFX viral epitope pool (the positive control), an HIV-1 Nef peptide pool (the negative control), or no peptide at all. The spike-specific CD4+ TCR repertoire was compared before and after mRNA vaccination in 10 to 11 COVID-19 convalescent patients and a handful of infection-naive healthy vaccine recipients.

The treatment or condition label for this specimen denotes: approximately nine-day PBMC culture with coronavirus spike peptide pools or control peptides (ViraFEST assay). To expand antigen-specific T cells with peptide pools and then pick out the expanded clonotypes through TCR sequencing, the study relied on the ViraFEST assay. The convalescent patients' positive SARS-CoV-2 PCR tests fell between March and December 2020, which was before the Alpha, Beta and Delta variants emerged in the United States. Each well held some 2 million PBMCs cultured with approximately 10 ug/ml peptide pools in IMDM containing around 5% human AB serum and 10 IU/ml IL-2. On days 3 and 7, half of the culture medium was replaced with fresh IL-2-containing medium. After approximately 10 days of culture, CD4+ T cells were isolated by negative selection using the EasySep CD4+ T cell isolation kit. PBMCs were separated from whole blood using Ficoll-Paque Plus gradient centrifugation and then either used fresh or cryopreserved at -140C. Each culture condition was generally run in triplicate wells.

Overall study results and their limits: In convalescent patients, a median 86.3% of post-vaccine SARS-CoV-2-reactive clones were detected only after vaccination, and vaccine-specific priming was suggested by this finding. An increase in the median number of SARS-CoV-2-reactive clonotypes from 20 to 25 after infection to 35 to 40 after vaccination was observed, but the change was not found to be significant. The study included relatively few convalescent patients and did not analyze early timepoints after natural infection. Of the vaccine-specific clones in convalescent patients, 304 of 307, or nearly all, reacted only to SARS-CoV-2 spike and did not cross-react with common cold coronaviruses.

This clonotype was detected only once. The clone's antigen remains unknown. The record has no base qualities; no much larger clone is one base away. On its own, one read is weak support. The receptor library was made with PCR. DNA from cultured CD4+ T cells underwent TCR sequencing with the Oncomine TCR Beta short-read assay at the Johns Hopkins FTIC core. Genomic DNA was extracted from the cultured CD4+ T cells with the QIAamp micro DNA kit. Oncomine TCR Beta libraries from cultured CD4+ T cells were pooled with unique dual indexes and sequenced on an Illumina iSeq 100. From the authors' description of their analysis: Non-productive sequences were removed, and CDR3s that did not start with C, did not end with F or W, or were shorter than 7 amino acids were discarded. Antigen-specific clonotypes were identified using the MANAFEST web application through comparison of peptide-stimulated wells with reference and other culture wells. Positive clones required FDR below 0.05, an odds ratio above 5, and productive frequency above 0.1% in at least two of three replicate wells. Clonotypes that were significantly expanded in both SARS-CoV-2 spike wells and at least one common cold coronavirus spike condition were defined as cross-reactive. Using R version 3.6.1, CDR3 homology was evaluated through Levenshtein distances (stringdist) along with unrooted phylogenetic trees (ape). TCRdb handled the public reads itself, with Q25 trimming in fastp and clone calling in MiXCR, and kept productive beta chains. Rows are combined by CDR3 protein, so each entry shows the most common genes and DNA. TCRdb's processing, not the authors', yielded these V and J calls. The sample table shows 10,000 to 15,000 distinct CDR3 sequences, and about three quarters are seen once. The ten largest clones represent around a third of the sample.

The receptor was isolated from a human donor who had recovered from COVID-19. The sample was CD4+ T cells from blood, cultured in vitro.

In nucleotide form, the sequence is TGTGCCAGCAGAGGACAGATCTATGGCTACACCTTC. This gives the protein CASRGQIYGYTF. This chain joins TRBV28 to TRBJ1-2; 6 matching bases give a weak D call of TRBD1. The CDR3 runs 12 amino acids, cysteine and phenylalanine included. Only CDR3 DNA remains: 36 bases, in frame from the first base. The junction shows trimming of 6 bases on V and 4 bases on J, plus 9 bases between the germline ends. From a lookup of the germline V gene, CDR1 and CDR2 are MDHEN and SYDVKM.